Following are 27 T cell receptor beta chains from one sample sequenced in a study of blood T cell repertoires in COVID-19. Clones were read by immunoSEQ multiplex PCR, and TCRdb kept only the in-frame ones, dropping some. The table has 50,000 to 55,000 clones, approximately 90% seen once; the top ten hold 2.5% to 3%. Sequencing used peripheral blood. The receptor set was obtained from a man of 80 years or more with acute or convalescent COVID-19.

This clone was counted a single time. The rearrangement uses TRBV10-3 and TRBJ2-1; 12 positions match TRBD2. This CDR3 is 14 amino acids long. The V gene's germline CDR1 is ENHRY and CDR2 SYGVKD. V lost 4 bases to trimming and J lost 9 bases; unmatched junction nucleotides: 4. For the CDR3, the DNA is TGTGCCATCAGTGGATCTAGCGGGGGGGTTGAGCAGTTCTTC. Encoded protein: CAISGSSGGVEQFF.

This rearrangement joins TRBV18 to TRBJ2-7; D uncertain. CDR1 is KGHSH, CDR2 LQKENI, per germline. The CDR3 runs 12 residues. The ends were cut back, 3 bases at V and 2 bases at J, with 5 bases in the middle. The CDR3 DNA follows: TGTGCCAGCTCACCGAGTACCTACGAGCAGTACTTC. Protein product: CASSPSTYEQYF.

V gene TRBV3-1 (or the pseudogene TRBV3-2) combines with J gene TRBJ1-2; 10 bases are shared with TRBD1. The CDR3 has 15 amino acids. The germline CDR1 and CDR2 sequences are LGHDT and YNNKEL (reference sequence). With V trimmed by 4 bases and J by 4 bases, 6 bases remained unmatched. DNA for the CDR3: TGTGCCAGCAGCCCTAGCGGACAGGGGGTCTATGGCTACACCTTC. The encoded protein is CASSPSGQGVYGYTF.

This chain connects TRBV5-6 to TRBJ2-2; possible D gene TRBD2, 7 bases. The CDR3 covers 15 residues. The germline V gene encodes CDR1 SGHDT and CDR2 YYEEEE. Trimming pared 4 bases from V and 0 bases from J, leaving 10 bases between. The CDR3 coding sequence is TGTGCCAGCAGCGGGGGGGGCCCGAACACCGGGGAGCTGTTTTTT. This encodes CASSGGGPNTGELFF.

This clone was seen only once. The genes are TRBV5-1 and TRBJ2-1; TRBD2 aligns across 8 bases. V was pared by 6 bases and J by 3 bases, with 11 bases of the junction left unmatched. The CDR3 sequence is 16 residues long. The germline V gene encodes CDR1 SGHRS and CDR2 YFSETQ. The CDR3 DNA reads as TGCGCCAGCACACGGGGGGGCCTGATTAACTACAATGAGCAGTTCTTC. Translation: CASTRGGLINYNEQFF.

The chain has TRBV7-2 and TRBJ1-1; the match to TRBD1 covers 9 bases. Germline values: CDR1 SGHTA, CDR2 FQGNSA. Germline trimming cut 7 bases from V and 5 bases from J; bases unmatched to any gene: 5. The CDR3 runs 13 residues. CDR3 DNA: TGTGCCAGCACCTTGGACAGGGGTACTGAAGCTTTCTTT. Translating it yields CASTLDRGTEAFF.

V usage is TRBV11-3 and J usage is TRBJ2-1; D perhaps matches TRBD1 (6 bases). Looked up from germline, CDR1 is SGHNT and CDR2 is YENEEA. The CDR3 spans 12 residues. The ends were cut back, 4 bases at V and 9 bases at J, with 10 bases in the middle. CDR3 sequence reads: CASSSQGSEQFF. CDR3 bases: TGTGCCAGCAGCTCACAGGGTTCTGAGCAGTTCTTC.

The CDR3 here is CATSRGQGRELFF. In DNA, the CDR3 is TGTGCCACCAGCAGAGGACAGGGCAGGGAGCTGTTTTTT. The chain couples TRBV15 to TRBJ2-2; 7 bases align to TRBD1. Per germline, CDR1 LNHNV and CDR2 YYDKDF (reference sequence). The CDR3 runs to 13 residues. J lost 9 bases, V lost 1 base, and 2 bases had no gene match.

The genes are TRBV29-1 and TRBJ1-1; TRBD1 matches 7 bases. The CDR3 extends over 12 amino acids. Germline-derived CDR1 and CDR2 are SQVTM and ANQGSEA. Here the CDR3 reads CSSSNRGEKAFF. CDR3 bases: TGCAGTTCCTCGAACAGGGGCGAAAAAGCTTTCTTT.

This chain joins TRBV5-1 and TRBJ1-1; D perhaps matches TRBD1 (5 bases). The CDR3 runs 12 residues. Germline-derived CDR1 and CDR2 are SGHRS and YFSETQ. Trimming removed 4 bases from V and 5 bases from J, with 9 bases in between. The CDR3 DNA reads TGCGCCAGCAGCGCCGGGGGTACTGAAGCTTTCTTT. Protein: CASSAGGTEAFF.

The chain joins TRBV30 to TRBJ2-7; 8 bases are a match to TRBD1. The CDR3 is 14 amino acids. Germline assignment: CDR1 GTSNPN and CDR2 SVGIG (reference sequence). V dropped 3 bases and J dropped 4; count of bases not matched to a gene: 8. Here the CDR3 DNA reads TGTGCCTGGAGGTCCAGGGGGCTCTTTTACGAGCAGTACTTC. It is translated as CAWRSRGLFYEQYF.

The chain links TRBV18 to TRBJ1-5; D remains unclear. Germline CDR1 KGHSH, CDR2 LQKENI. Deletions cut 5 bases from V and 4 bases from J, with 9 bases between. The CDR3 runs to 13 residues. CDR3 sequence (DNA): TGTGCCAGCTCAAATTCGAGTAATCAGCCCCAGCATTTT. Translated: CASSNSSNQPQHF.

About this clone: Other DNA variants within this sample encode the same CDR3. V and J are TRBV6-2 or TRBV6-3 and TRBJ1-1, with D possibly being TRBD1 (5 bases). V lost 6 bases, J lost 0 bases, and 11 bases lay in between. Per the germline V gene, CDR1 is MNHEY and CDR2 is SVGEGT. This CDR3 contains 14 residues. The CDR3 is CASSSGHLNTEAFF. CDR3 bases: TGTGCCAGCAGCTCCGGACACTTGAACACTGAAGCTTTCTTT.

V gene TRBV7-2 combines with J gene TRBJ2-3; 8 nucleotides align to TRBD1. The CDR3 is 16 residues long. Germline loops: CDR1 SGHTA, CDR2 FQGNSA. Trimming at V came to 5 bases and at J to 0 bases, leaving 7 bases not matched to a gene. This CDR3 reads CASSAGTGASTDTQYF. The CDR3 DNA follows: TGTGCCAGCAGCGCAGGGACAGGCGCTAGCACAGATACGCAGTATTTT. The variable domain in full, completed from reference TRBV7-2 and TRBJ2-3, reads GAGVSQSPSNKVTEKGKDVELRCDPISGHTALYWYRQSLGQGLEFLIYFQGNSAPDKSGLPSDRFSAERTGGSVSTLTIQRTQQEDSAVYLCASSAGTGASTDTQYFGPGTRLTVL.

The chain is built from TRBV7-2 and TRBJ2-7; no firm D call. The length of the CDR3 is 13 residues. V gave up 1 base and J gave up 1 base, with 5 bases separating them. CDR1 and CDR2 from the germline V gene are SGHTA and FQGNSA. The CDR3 bases are TGTGCCAGCAGCTTAGAACGGTCCTACGAGCAGTACTTC. Residues: CASSLERSYEQYF.

J is TRBJ1-4 and V is TRBV27, with D maybe TRBD1 (5 bases). The V end lost 7 bases, the J end lost 10 bases, and 22 bases lay between the germline ends. The CDR3 runs to 15 residues. Germline V CDR1 and CDR2: MNHEY, SMNVEV (reference sequence). The CDR3 DNA follows: TGTGCCAGCACATCCCGGGACGCCTTCGGGAGAAAACTGTTTTTT. Protein sequence: CASTSRDAFGRKLFF.

This sequence joins TRBV19 and TRBJ2-7; 8 bases fit TRBD1. CDR3 length: 15 amino acids. V was clipped by 6 bases and J by 2 bases; unmatched bases: 9. CDR1 is LNHDA and CDR2 is SQIVND in the germline V gene (reference sequence). CDR3 coding DNA: TGTGCCAGTAGCCCCATCAGGGGGCTTACCTACGAGCAGTACTTC. This gives the protein CASSPIRGLTYEQYF.

The rearrangement joins TRBV7-9 to TRBJ1-4; 10 bases map to TRBD1. This CDR3 region has 17 residues. The germline gives CDR1 SEHNR, CDR2 FQNEAQ (reference sequence). V shed 5 bases, J shed 8 bases, and the junction held 14 bases outside the gene matches. As DNA, the CDR3 is TGTGCCAGCAGCCCCCGGGACAGGGGAGGATTAGGAGAAAAACTGTTTTTT. This gives the protein CASSPRDRGGLGEKLFF. Full variable domain (remainder filled in from reference TRBV7-9 and TRBJ1-4): DTGVSQNPRHKITKRGQNVTFRCDPISEHNRLYWYRQTLGQGPEFLTYFQNEAQLEKSRLLSDRFSAERPKGSFSTLEIQRTEQGDSAMYLCASSPRDRGGLGEKLFFGSGTQLSVL.

The chain carries TRBV2 and TRBJ2-6, with a possible D match to TRBD1 (6 bases). CDR3 length: 15 amino acids. Germline assignment: CDR1 SNHLY and CDR2 FYNNEI. V was trimmed by 6 bases and J by 2 bases, leaving 11 bases between them. The CDR3 nucleotides read TGTGCCAGCAGCTACAGGGCTACTGGGGCCAACGTCCTGACTTTC. Encoded protein: CASSYRATGANVLTF.

This chain uses TRBV6-1 with TRBJ1-1, with unresolved D. Per the germline V gene, CDR1 is MNHNS and CDR2 is SASEGT. The CDR3 length is 13 residues. The germline V and J ends were trimmed by 3 bases and 0 bases, with 5 bases remaining between them. In nucleotides, the CDR3 is TGTGCCAGCAGTGACGGGTTGAACACTGAAGCTTTCTTT. Protein product: CASSDGLNTEAFF.

The rearrangement joins TRBV3-1 (or the pseudogene TRBV3-2) to TRBJ2-2, with TRBD1 as a possible D gene (5 bases). Germline CDR1 and CDR2: LGHDT and YNNKEL (reference sequence). CDR3 size: 14 residues. V lost 5 bases and J 0 bases, leaving 7 bases between the germline ends. The CDR3, as DNA: TGTGCCAGCAGCTCAGGGACGAACACCGGGGAGCTGTTTTTT. Amino acids: CASSSGTNTGELFF.

The chain couples TRBV10-1 to TRBJ2-1; 11 bases match TRBD1. J gave up 9 bases and V 6 bases, and 10 bases lay outside the gene matches. From germline, CDR1 is WNHNN and CDR2 SYGVQD (reference sequence). The CDR3 has 15 residues. This CDR3 is CASSPGQGAKTEQFF. The CDR3 region has the DNA TGCGCCAGCAGCCCCGGACAGGGGGCCAAGACTGAGCAGTTCTTC.

The CDR3 region is CASSLGGQGFQDEQYF. The CDR3 region has the DNA TGTGCCAGCAGTTTAGGGGGACAGGGTTTCCAGGACGAGCAGTACTTC. The rearrangement links TRBV28 to TRBJ2-7; 9 positions agree with TRBD1. Germline V CDR1 and CDR2: MDHEN, SYDVKM. V shed 2 bases and J 5 bases; nucleotides not matched to a gene: 10. This CDR3 spans 16 amino acids.

The V call is TRBV6-5, the J call TRBJ1-1; possibly TRBD1 for D (5 bases). This CDR3 is 16 amino acids long. Trimming removed 0 bases at V and 1 base at J, with 12 bases between. Germline V gives CDR1 MNHEY, CDR2 SVGAGI. CDR3 bases: TGTGCCAGCAGTTACTCTGGGGGGTGGAGGAACACTGAAGCTTTCTTT. Protein: CASSYSGGWRNTEAFF.

This clone was seen only a few times. The chain couples TRBV19 to TRBJ1-4; TRBD1 matches at 12 bases. The CDR3 spans 17 residues. CDR1 is LNHDA and CDR2 is SQIVND in the germline V gene (reference sequence). V gave up 5 bases and J gave up 3 bases; unmatched junction bases: 7. DNA for the CDR3: TGTGCCAGTAGTGTCGGGACAGGGGGCTTAGCTAATGAAAAACTGTTTTTT. The encoded protein is CASSVGTGGLANEKLFF.

V is TRBV7-9 and J is TRBJ2-7; 7 nucleotides align to TRBD1. The CDR3 extends over 15 amino acids. CDR1 SEHNR and CDR2 FQNEAQ come from the germline V gene (reference sequence). J was trimmed by 3 bases and V by 5 bases; bases with no gene match: 10. Written as DNA, the CDR3 is TGTGCCAGCAGCCCCCAGACAGGGTCTCTCTACGAGCAGTACTTC. Residues: CASSPQTGSLYEQYF. Full variable domain (remainder filled in from reference TRBV7-9 and TRBJ2-7): DTGVSQNPRHKITKRGQNVTFRCDPISEHNRLYWYRQTLGQGPEFLTYFQNEAQLEKSRLLSDRFSAERPKGSFSTLEIQRTEQGDSAMYLCASSPQTGSLYEQYFGPGTRLTVT.

The rearrangement joins TRBV11-3 to TRBJ2-1, with 9 bases lining up with TRBD1. V dropped 6 bases and J dropped 6; count of bases not matched to a gene: 9. Germline loops: CDR1 SGHNT, CDR2 YENEEA. CDR3 size: 15 residues. CDR3 residues: CASSTGDRVGNEQFF. CDR3 nucleotides: TGTGCCAGCAGTACCGGGGACAGGGTGGGCAATGAGCAGTTCTTC.